These 32 T cell receptor beta chains share one sample of origin, sequenced in a study of neurological immune-mediated disorders. In TCRdb, the 5' RACE reads were re-called with MiXCR into one record per CDR3 protein. The data show tens of thousands of distinct CDR3 sequences, around 3.6% seen once. The sample taken for sequencing was PBMCs. These receptors came from a man younger than 40 with multiple sclerosis.

The chain couples TRBV3-1 to TRBJ2-3; 11 bases agree with TRBD2. This CDR3 comprises 17 residues. V was pared by 5 bases and J by 2 bases, with 9 bases of the junction left unmatched. The V gene's germline CDR1 is LGHDT and CDR2 YNNKEL (reference sequence). DNA of the CDR3: TGTGCCAGCAGCTCGAGAGGACTAGCGGGTGCCACAGATACGCAGTATTTT. Residues: CASSSRGLAGATDTQYF.

This clonotype was found many times. The chain couples TRBV3-1 to TRBJ2-7; TRBD1 might be the D (6 bases). This CDR3 has 15 amino acids. V was clipped by 1 base and J by 5 bases, with 15 bases between them. CDR1 is LGHDT, CDR2 YNNKEL, per germline (reference sequence). CDR3 nucleotides: TGTGCCAGCAGCCAAGGAGCAGGGGATTACAACGAGCAGTACTTC. It is translated as CASSQGAGDYNEQYF.

This clonotype was observed many times. The CDR3 protein is CASSPPDLGNEQFF. DNA for the CDR3: TGCGCCAGCAGTCCCCCTGATCTGGGCAATGAGCAGTTCTTC. The chain employs TRBV5-1 and TRBJ2-1; no definite D call. CDR1 SGHRS and CDR2 YFSETQ come from the germline V gene. V was trimmed by 5 bases and J by 6 bases, leaving 15 bases between them. The CDR3 runs to 14 residues.

This clonotype has ten or more counts. The genes are TRBV11-2 and TRBJ2-7; no clear D gene. The V end was cut by 1 base, the J end by 0 bases, with 10 bases between. The CDR3 is 15 residues long. CDR1 and CDR2 from the germline V gene are SGHAT and FQNNGV. CDR3 residues: CASSLGAVSSYEQYF. CDR3 nucleotide sequence: TGTGCCAGCAGCTTAGGGGCTGTCAGCTCCTACGAGCAGTACTTC. Complete variable domain (other parts from reference TRBV11-2 and TRBJ2-7): EAGVAQSPRYKIIEKRQSVAFWCNPISGHATLYWYQQILGQGPKLLIQFQNNGVVDDSQLPKDRFSAERLKGVDSTLKIQPAKLEDSAVYLCASSLGAVSSYEQYFGPGTRLTVT.

The sample holds a few counts of this clonotype. The rearrangement uses TRBV14 and TRBJ2-6; D ambiguous. V was cut by 0 bases and J by 1 base, with 10 bases left in between. CDR1 and CDR2 from the germline V gene are SGHDN and FVKESK. The length of the CDR3 is 17 residues. The CDR3 sequence is CASSQETSGSGANVLTF. The CDR3 nucleotides are TGTGCCAGCAGCCAAGAAACAAGTGGTTCTGGGGCCAACGTCCTGACTTTC. Full variable domain (outside the CDR3, taken from reference TRBV14 and TRBJ2-6): EAGVTQFPSHSVIEKGQTVTLRCDPISGHDNLYWYRRVMGKEIKFLLHFVKESKQDESGMPNNRFLAERTGGTYSTLKVQPAELEDSGVYFCASSQETSGSGANVLTFGAGSRLTVL.

This clonotype was counted at least ten times. The V call is TRBV24-1, the J call TRBJ2-2; D gene ambiguous. CDR1 and CDR2 (germline): KGHDR, SFDVKD. The CDR3 spans 15 residues. The germline V and J ends were trimmed by 4 bases and 0 bases, with 8 bases remaining between them. CDR3 protein: CATSEGKANTGELFF. In DNA, the CDR3 is TGTGCCACCAGTGAAGGCAAAGCGAACACCGGGGAGCTGTTTTTT.

The chain recombines TRBV30 with TRBJ1-3; D might be TRBD1 (5 bases). The CDR3 sequence is 13 residues long. V gave up 5 bases and J gave up 1 base, with 9 bases separating them. In germline, CDR1 is GTSNPN, CDR2 SVGIG (reference sequence). The CDR3 spells CAWARGSGNTIYF. CDR3 bases: TGTGCCTGGGCTAGGGGTTCTGGAAACACCATATATTTT. The full variable domain, with the rest looked up from reference TRBV30 and TRBJ1-3, is SQTIHQWPATLVQPVGSPLSLECTVEGTSNPNLYWYRQAAGRGLQLLFYSVGIGQISSEVPQNLSASRPQDRQFILSSKKLLLSDSGFYLCAWARGSGNTIYFGEGSWLTVV.

Ten or more counts support this clonotype. This rearrangement joins TRBV7-2 to TRBJ2-5; 9 bases agree with TRBD2. Germline loops: CDR1 SGHTA, CDR2 FQGNSA. The V gene end was trimmed by 7 bases and the J gene end by 3 bases; junction bases not matched to a gene: 9. The CDR3 runs 15 residues. CDR3 DNA sequence: TGTGCCAGCACCCTTAGGGCTAGCGGGGAAGAGACCCAGTACTTC. As protein: CASTLRASGEETQYF.

This clonotype is labeled medium-sized. The rearrangement uses TRBV5-1 and TRBJ2-3, with no clear D. The CDR3 runs to 13 residues. Trimming pared 0 bases from V and 2 bases from J, leaving 4 bases between. The V gene's germline CDR1 is SGHRS and CDR2 YFSETQ. Here the CDR3 reads CASSLAVTDTQYF. The CDR3 nucleotides read TGCGCCAGCAGCTTGGCCGTCACAGATACGCAGTATTTT.

This clonotype was counted between two and nine times. One junction end does not reproduce the germline sequence, and a read error may be involved. The J gene is TRBJ2-6, the V gene TRBV12-3 or TRBV12-4, with a possible D match to TRBD1 (6 bases). The CDR3 length is 16 residues. This chain's CDR3 is CASRFHQGSGAKVLTF. The CDR3 DNA is TGTGCCAGCAGATTTCACCAGGGGTCTGGGGCCAAAGTCCTGACTTTC.

This clonotype has ten or more counts. The chain combines TRBV20-1 with TRBJ2-5, with D possibly TRBD2 on 7 matching bases. This CDR3 region has 15 residues. The ends were cut back, 3 bases at V and 5 bases at J, with 19 bases in the middle. Germline loops: CDR1 DFQATT, CDR2 SNEGSKA (reference sequence). The chain's CDR3 is CSASGLGGAGETQYF. The CDR3 nucleotides read TGCAGTGCTAGCGGTCTAGGGGGGGCCGGTGAGACCCAGTACTTC.

As concerns this clonotype: This may arise from a read error, as a much more abundant clone is one base away. The chain carries TRBV5-1 and TRBJ1-2; 8 nucleotides agree with TRBD1. CDR3 length equals 13 residues. Looked up from germline, CDR1 is SGHRS and CDR2 is YFSETQ. The CDR3 nucleotides read TGCTCCAGCAGTCCGGACAGGGCCGGAGACTACACCTTC. This sequence encodes CSSSPDRAGDYTF. The full variable domain, rest sourced from reference TRBV5-1 and TRBJ1-2, is KAGVTQTPRYLIKTRGQQVTLSCSPISGHRSVSWYQQTPGQGLQFLFEYFSETQRNKGNFPGRFSGRQFSNSRSEMNVSTLELGDSALYLCSSSPDRAGDYTFGSGTRLTVV.

This clonotype was counted at least ten times. CDR3: CAWSTPAGEREKLFF. As DNA, the CDR3 is TGTGCCTGGAGTACACCGGCAGGGGAGAGGGAAAAACTGTTTTTT. The V call is TRBV30, the J call TRBJ1-4; D is possibly TRBD1 (6 bases). The CDR3 extends over 15 amino acids. Germline-derived CDR1 and CDR2 are GTSNPN and SVGIG (reference sequence). Trimming took off 2 bases at V and 8 bases at J, with 18 bases between the two ends.

This clonotype showed up many times. The rearrangement links TRBV12-3 or TRBV12-4 to TRBJ1-1, with 10 bases matching TRBD1. This CDR3 spans 15 amino acids. V lost 6 bases, J lost 5 bases, and 9 bases stayed unmatched. DNA of the CDR3: TGTGCCAGCAGGCAAGAAGGACAGGGGGAAACTGAAGCTTTCTTT. Translating it yields CASRQEGQGETEAFF.

The table lists this clonotype with many counts. The J gene is TRBJ2-1, the V gene TRBV25-1; 9 bases are a match to TRBD1. The V gene's germline CDR1 is MGHDK and CDR2 SYGVNS. This CDR3 spans 16 amino acids. The junction had 7 bases not matched to a gene; V was cut back by 1 base and J by 6 bases. The DNA of the CDR3 is TGTGCCAGCAGTGAATTCGGGGGACAGGGTCTCAATGAGCAGTTCTTC. This gives the protein CASSEFGGQGLNEQFF.

This clonotype appeared many times. The CDR3 DNA reads TGCGCCAGCAGCTTGGGACTAGCGGGGGGTCCTAGCACAGATACGCAGTATTTT. Translating gives CASSLGLAGGPSTDTQYF. The chain has TRBV5-1 and TRBJ2-3, with 13 bases lining up with TRBD2. V lost 0 bases and J lost 0; bases outside the gene matches: 4. The CDR3 contains 18 residues. Germline CDR1 SGHRS, CDR2 YFSETQ.

Many counts were recorded for this clonotype. The rearrangement joins TRBV5-1 to TRBJ2-7; the match to TRBD1 covers 9 bases. V shed 4 bases, J shed 7 bases, and the junction held 6 bases outside the gene matches. The germline V gene encodes CDR1 SGHRS and CDR2 YFSETQ. The CDR3 has 13 amino acids. CDR3 in amino acids: CASSAGTGWEQYF. CDR3 bases: TGCGCCAGCAGCGCCGGGACAGGGTGGGAGCAGTACTTC.

Many counts were recorded for this clonotype. V usage is TRBV20-1 and J usage is TRBJ2-7, with 10 bases matching TRBD2. This CDR3 has 15 residues. Germline V gene data show CDR1 as DFQATT and CDR2 as SNEGSKA (reference sequence). V trimming: 1 base; J trimming: 7 bases; junction bases outside the gene matches: 10. For the CDR3, the DNA is TGCAGTGCTAGAGTAAAAGCGGGAGGGCCGGGTGAGCAGTACTTC. This encodes CSARVKAGGPGEQYF.

This clonotype has ten or more counts. The chain couples TRBV7-8 to TRBJ2-1; 7 nucleotides match TRBD2. The CDR3 is 12 amino acids. J lost 15 bases, V lost 6 bases, and 11 bases had no gene match. Germline CDR1 and CDR2: SGHVS and FQNEAQ. The CDR3 nucleotides are TGTGCCAGCAGTGATCGGTTGGGACTAAGGTTCTTC. Its protein product is CASSDRLGLRFF.

Remarks on this clonotype: The CDR3 ends on some other residue instead of the conserved phenylalanine or tryptophan, so this is likely a read error. The chain links TRBV7-8 to TRBJ1-1; D is uncertain. The CDR3 loop spans 14 amino acids. Germline V gene data show CDR1 as SGHVS and CDR2 as FQNEAQ. V gave up 4 bases and J gave up 0 bases, with 9 bases separating them. CDR3 DNA: TGTGCCAGCAGCTCGGTGGGGATGAACACTGAAGCTTTCAAT. It codes for CASSSVGMNTEAFN.

This clonotype was recorded many times. The chain is built from TRBV25-1 and TRBJ1-2; D is unresolved. The germline V gene has CDR1 MGHDK and CDR2 SYGVNS. Trimming took off 3 bases at V and 6 bases at J, with 5 bases between the two ends. CDR3 size: 11 residues. Here the CDR3 reads CASSEYNGYTF. The CDR3 nucleotides read TGTGCCAGCAGTGAGTACAATGGCTACACCTTC.

This clonotype was seen many times. V usage is TRBV27 and J usage is TRBJ2-1; D uncertain. Germline values: CDR1 MNHEY, CDR2 SMNVEV (reference sequence). The CDR3 contains 11 residues. The germline V and J ends were trimmed by 6 bases and 8 bases, with 8 bases remaining between them. The CDR3 protein is CASSFFDEQFF. The CDR3 nucleotides are TGTGCCAGCAGCTTTTTTGATGAGCAGTTCTTC.

Many counts were recorded for this clonotype. J is TRBJ2-2 and V is TRBV10-2; 10 bases agree with TRBD2. V dropped 4 bases and J dropped 6; count of bases not matched to a gene: 5. Germline V gene lookup returns CDR1 WSHSY and CDR2 SAAADI. The CDR3 runs 15 residues. The CDR3 DNA follows: TGCGCCAGCAGTGTGCAGCGGGGGGGCCCCGGGGAGCTGTTTTTT. This encodes CASSVQRGGPGELFF.

Note on this clonotype: This sequence may be a read error, since a much larger clone differs from it by one base. The chain is built from TRBV6-5 and TRBJ2-7; TRBD1 aligns across 8 bases. V shed 5 bases, J shed 3 bases, and the junction held 12 bases outside the gene matches. Germline V gene sequence: CDR1 MNHEY, CDR2 SVGAGI. The CDR3 runs to 16 residues. CDR3 region: CASSPTPGGSSYEQYF. In nucleotides, the CDR3 is TGTGCCAGCAGTCCCACCCCAGGGGGCAGTAGCTACGAGCAGTACTTC.

This clonotype was seen repeatedly, ten times or more. The V and J genes are TRBV2 and TRBJ1-5; weak D call: TRBD1 (5 bases). CDR1 SNHLY and CDR2 FYNNEI come from the germline V gene. There are 15 residues in the CDR3. Trimming took 4 bases from V and 3 from J, leaving 13 bases between them. CDR3 sequence (DNA): TGTGCCAGCAGTGCAACGGGACTACACAATCAGCCCCAGCATTTT. This codes for CASSATGLHNQPQHF.

In its sample, this clonotype was seen many times. The genes are TRBV11-2 and TRBJ2-1; no clear D. Germline CDR1 is SGHAT and CDR2 is FQNNGV. Trimming left V 0 bases short and J 3 bases short, with 9 bases between. This CDR3 is 15 amino acids long. Written as DNA, the CDR3 is TGTGCCAGCAGCTTAGATCTAGGCAGCTACAATGAGCAGTTCTTC. This sequence encodes CASSLDLGSYNEQFF.

This clonotype was counted at least ten times. V usage is TRBV5-1 and J usage is TRBJ2-3, with 9 bases lining up with TRBD1. This CDR3 has 16 amino acids. Per the germline V gene, CDR1 is SGHRS and CDR2 is YFSETQ. V shed 4 bases, J shed 4 bases, and the junction held 10 bases outside the gene matches. In nucleotides, the CDR3 is TGCGCCAGCAGCCCAAACCCGGGACAGGGCGCAGATACGCAGTATTTT. Translating it yields CASSPNPGQGADTQYF.

At least ten counts were recorded for this clonotype. The chain employs TRBV7-3 and TRBJ1-5; 7 nucleotides line up with TRBD1. The CDR3 consists of 13 residues. V shed 5 bases and J 4 bases; nucleotides not matched to a gene: 2. Germline CDR1 SGHTA, CDR2 FQGTGA. The CDR3, as DNA: TGTGCCAGCAGCCGGGACAGAAATCAGCCCCAGCATTTT. It specifies CASSRDRNQPQHF.

This clonotype was recorded at least ten times. The chain is built from TRBV7-8 and TRBJ1-5; 8 bases map to TRBD1. The germline V gene encodes CDR1 SGHVS and CDR2 FQNEAQ. The CDR3 contains 15 residues. Trimming cost V 3 bases and J 7 bases; bases outside gene matches: 8. CDR3 sequence (DNA): TGTGCCAGCAGCTTTGCAGGGGGCTTCTTCCAGCCCCAGCATTTT. Translated, it gives CASSFAGGFFQPQHF.

This clonotype has at least ten counts. The CDR3 nucleotides read TGTGCCAGCAGCGTAGACAGCTCTAACTATGGCTACACCTTC. It translates to CASSVDSSNYGYTF. The chain employs TRBV9 and TRBJ1-2; D not certain. From germline, CDR1 is SGDLS and CDR2 YYNGEE. The V gene lost 0 bases and the J gene lost 0 bases, with 6 bases spanning the gap. CDR3 length: 14 residues.

In its sample, this clonotype was seen many times. The chain couples TRBV14 to TRBJ1-4; D remains ambiguous. CDR1 is SGHDN and CDR2 is FVKESK in the germline V gene. Trimming removed 1 base at V and 6 bases at J, with 3 bases between. This CDR3 has 12 residues. The CDR3 is CASSQVHEKLFF. CDR3 nucleotide sequence: TGTGCCAGCAGCCAAGTTCATGAAAAACTGTTTTTT.

This clonotype was counted ten times or more. The rearrangement uses TRBV14 and TRBJ2-7, with D possibly TRBD2 on 5 matching bases. Between the trimmed V and J ends, which lost 0 bases and 4 bases, there was a span of 10 bases. Germline V gene lookup returns CDR1 SGHDN and CDR2 FVKESK. The CDR3 has 14 residues. CDR3: CASSQDVSGYEQYF. CDR3 in DNA: TGTGCCAGCAGCCAAGATGTATCGGGGTACGAGCAGTACTTC. The full variable domain, rest sourced from reference TRBV14 and TRBJ2-7, is EAGVTQFPSHSVIEKGQTVTLRCDPISGHDNLYWYRRVMGKEIKFLLHFVKESKQDESGMPNNRFLAERTGGTYSTLKVQPAELEDSGVYFCASSQDVSGYEQYFGPGTRLTVT.